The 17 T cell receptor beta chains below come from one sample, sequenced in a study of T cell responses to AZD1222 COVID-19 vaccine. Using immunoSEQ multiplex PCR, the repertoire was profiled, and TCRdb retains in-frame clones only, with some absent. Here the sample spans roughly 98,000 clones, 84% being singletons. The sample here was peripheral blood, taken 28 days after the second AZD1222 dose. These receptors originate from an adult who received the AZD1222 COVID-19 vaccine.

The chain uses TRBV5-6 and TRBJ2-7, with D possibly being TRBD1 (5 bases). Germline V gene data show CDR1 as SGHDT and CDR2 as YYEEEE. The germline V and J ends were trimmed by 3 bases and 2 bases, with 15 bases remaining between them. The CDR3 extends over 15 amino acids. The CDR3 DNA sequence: TGTGCCAGCAGCTCCTATTCGACAGTCGCCTACGAGCAGTACTTC. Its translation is CASSSYSTVAYEQYF.

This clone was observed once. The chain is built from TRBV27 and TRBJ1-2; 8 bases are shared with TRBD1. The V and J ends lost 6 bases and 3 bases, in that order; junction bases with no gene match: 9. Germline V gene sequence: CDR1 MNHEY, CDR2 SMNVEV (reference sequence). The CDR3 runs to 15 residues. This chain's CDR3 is CASSPGTGFDYGYTF. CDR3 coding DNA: TGTGCCAGCAGCCCCGGGACAGGTTTCGACTATGGCTACACCTTC.

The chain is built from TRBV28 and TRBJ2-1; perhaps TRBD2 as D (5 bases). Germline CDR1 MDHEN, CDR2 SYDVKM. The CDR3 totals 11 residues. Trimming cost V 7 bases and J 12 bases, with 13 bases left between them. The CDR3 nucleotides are TGTGCCAGCAAGTCTCCCCTAGCGCAGTTCTTC. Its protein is CASKSPLAQFF.

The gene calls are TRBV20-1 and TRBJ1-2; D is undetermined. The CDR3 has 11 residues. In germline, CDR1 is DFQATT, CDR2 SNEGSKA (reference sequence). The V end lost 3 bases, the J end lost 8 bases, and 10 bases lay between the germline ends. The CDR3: CSASHSAGYTF. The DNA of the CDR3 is TGCAGTGCTAGTCACAGCGCCGGCTACACCTTC.

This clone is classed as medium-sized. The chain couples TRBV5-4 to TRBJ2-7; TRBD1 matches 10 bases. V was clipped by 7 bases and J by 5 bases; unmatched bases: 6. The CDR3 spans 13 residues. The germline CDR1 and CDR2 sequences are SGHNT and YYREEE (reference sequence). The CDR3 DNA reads TGTGCCAGCCGGACAGGGGGGATGAACGAGCAGTACTTC. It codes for CASRTGGMNEQYF.

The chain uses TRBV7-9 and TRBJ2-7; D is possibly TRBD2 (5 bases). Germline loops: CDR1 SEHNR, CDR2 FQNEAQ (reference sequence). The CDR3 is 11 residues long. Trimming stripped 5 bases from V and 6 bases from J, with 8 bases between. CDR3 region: CASSEGGEQYF. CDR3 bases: TGTGCCAGCAGCGAGGGTGGCGAGCAGTACTTC. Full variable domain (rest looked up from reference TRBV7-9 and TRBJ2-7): DTGVSQNPRHKITKRGQNVTFRCDPISEHNRLYWYRQTLGQGPEFLTYFQNEAQLEKSRLLSDRFSAERPKGSFSTLEIQRTEQGDSAMYLCASSEGGEQYFGPGTRLTVT.

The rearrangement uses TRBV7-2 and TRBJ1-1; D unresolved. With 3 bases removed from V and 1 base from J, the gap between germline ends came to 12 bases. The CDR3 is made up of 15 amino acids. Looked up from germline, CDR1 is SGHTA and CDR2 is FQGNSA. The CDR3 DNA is TGTGCCAGCAGCTTCTTGCCCAATCCGAACACTGAAGCTTTCTTT. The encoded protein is CASSFLPNPNTEAFF.

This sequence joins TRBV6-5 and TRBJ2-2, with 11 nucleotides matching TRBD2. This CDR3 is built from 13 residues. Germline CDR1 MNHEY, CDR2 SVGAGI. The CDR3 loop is CATTSGSSGELFF. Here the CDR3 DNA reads TGTGCAACCACTAGCGGGAGCTCGGGGGAGCTGTTTTTT.

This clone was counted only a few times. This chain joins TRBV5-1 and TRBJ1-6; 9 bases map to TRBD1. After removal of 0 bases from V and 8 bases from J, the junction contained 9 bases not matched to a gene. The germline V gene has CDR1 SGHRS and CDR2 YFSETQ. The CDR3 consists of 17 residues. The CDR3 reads CASSLDQPGQGDSPLHF. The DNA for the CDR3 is TGCGCCAGCAGCTTGGATCAGCCGGGACAGGGAGATTCACCCCTCCACTTT.

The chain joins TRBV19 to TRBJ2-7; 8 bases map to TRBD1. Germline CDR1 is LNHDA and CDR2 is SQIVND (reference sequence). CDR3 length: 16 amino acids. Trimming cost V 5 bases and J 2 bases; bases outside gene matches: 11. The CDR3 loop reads CASSSQGGSIPYEQYF. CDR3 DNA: TGTGCCAGTAGTTCACAGGGGGGTTCCATCCCCTACGAGCAGTACTTC.

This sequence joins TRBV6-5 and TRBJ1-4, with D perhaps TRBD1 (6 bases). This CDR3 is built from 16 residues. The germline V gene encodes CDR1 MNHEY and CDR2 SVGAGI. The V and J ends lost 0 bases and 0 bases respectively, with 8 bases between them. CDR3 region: CASSYSGASTNEKLFF. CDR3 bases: TGTGCCAGCAGTTACTCGGGGGCATCAACTAATGAAAAACTGTTTTTT.

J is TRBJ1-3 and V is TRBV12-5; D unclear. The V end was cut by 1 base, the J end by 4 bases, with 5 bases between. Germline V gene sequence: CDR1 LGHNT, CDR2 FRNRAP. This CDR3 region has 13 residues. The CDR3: CASGLAGGNTIYF. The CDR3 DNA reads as TGTGCTAGTGGTTTGGCTGGGGGAAACACCATATATTTT. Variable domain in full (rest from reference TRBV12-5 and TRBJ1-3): DARVTQTPRHKVTEMGQEVTMRCQPILGHNTVFWYRQTMMQGLELLAYFRNRAPLDDSGMPKDRFSAEMPDATLATLKIQPSEPRDSAVYFCASGLAGGNTIYFGEGSWLTVV.

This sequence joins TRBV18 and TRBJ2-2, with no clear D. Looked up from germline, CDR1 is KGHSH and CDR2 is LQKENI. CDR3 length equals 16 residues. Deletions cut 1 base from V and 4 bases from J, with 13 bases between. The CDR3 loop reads CASSPREGPITGELFF. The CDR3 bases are TGTGCCAGCTCACCACGGGAAGGGCCCATCACCGGGGAGCTGTTTTTT. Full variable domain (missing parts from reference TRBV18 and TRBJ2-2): NAGVMQNPRHLVRRRGQEARLRCSPMKGHSHVYWYRQLPEEGLKFMVYLQKENIIDESGMPKERFSAEFPKEGPSILRIQQVVRGDSAAYFCASSPREGPITGELFFGEGSRLTVL.

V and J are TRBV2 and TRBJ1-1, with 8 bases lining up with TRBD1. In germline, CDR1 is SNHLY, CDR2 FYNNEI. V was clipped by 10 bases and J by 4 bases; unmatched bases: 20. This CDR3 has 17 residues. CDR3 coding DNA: TGTGCCACCACCTCCCCACGGACAGGGCGAACAATCACTGAAGCTTTCTTT. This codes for CATTSPRTGRTITEAFF.

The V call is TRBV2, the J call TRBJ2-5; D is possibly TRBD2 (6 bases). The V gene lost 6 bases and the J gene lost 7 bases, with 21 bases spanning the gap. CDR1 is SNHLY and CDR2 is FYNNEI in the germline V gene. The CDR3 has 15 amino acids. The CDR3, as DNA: TGTGCCAGCAGGTGGTCAGCCCCGGGGGTCGGGACCCAGTACTTC. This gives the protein CASRWSAPGVGTQYF.

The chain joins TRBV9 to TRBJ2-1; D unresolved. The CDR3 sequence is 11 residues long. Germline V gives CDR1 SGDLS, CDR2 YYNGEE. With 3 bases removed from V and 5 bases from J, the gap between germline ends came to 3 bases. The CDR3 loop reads CASSANNEQFF. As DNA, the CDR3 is TGTGCCAGCAGCGCCAACAATGAGCAGTTCTTC.

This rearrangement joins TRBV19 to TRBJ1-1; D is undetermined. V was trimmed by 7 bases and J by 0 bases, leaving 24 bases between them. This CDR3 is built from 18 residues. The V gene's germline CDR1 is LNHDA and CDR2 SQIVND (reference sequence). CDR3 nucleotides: TGTGCCAGTAACCATCTAGGCCGACCAACTACTCTGAACACTGAAGCTTTCTTT. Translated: CASNHLGRPTTLNTEAFF.